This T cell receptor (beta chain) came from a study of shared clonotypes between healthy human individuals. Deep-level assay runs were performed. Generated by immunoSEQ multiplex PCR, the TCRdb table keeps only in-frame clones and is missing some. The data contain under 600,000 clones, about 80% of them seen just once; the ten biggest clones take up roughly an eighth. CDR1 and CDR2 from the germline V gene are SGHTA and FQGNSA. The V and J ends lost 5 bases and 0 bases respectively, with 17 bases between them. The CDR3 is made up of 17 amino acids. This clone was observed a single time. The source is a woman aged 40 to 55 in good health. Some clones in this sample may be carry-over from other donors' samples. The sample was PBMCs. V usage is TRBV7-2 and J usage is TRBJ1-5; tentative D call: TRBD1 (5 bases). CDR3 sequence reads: CASSTGPRLDSNQPQHF. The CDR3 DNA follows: TGTGCCAGCAGCACGGGACCGAGACTGGATAGCAATCAGCCCCAGCATTTT.